The rows below give T cell receptor beta chains drawn from one sample of a study of beta chain features in type 1 diabetes. Libraries were prepared by immunoSEQ multiplex PCR; TCRdb keeps only in-frame clonotypes and omits some of them. The sample records 130,000 to 150,000 clones, approximately 52% being singletons. What was sequenced was Tregs from blood. These receptors originate from a man in his late teens or twenties in good health. CDR3s include the opening cysteine and the closing phenylalanine or tryptophan. Each record gives: V gene, clone size, J gene, CDR3 protein. A row's size may be missing; if present it is once, few, many or a size class.

TRBV4-3	-	TRBJ1-1	CASSLYGSGVGTEAFF
TRBV29-1	-	TRBJ2-7	CSVSILAGRGEQYF
TRBV7-2	-	TRBJ2-5	CASSPSRGTGQQVQYF
TRBV20-1	-	TRBJ2-7	CRARQNEQYF
TRBV9	-	TRBJ1-2	CASSVGHHTNYGYTF
TRBV7-9	-	TRBJ2-7	CASSLFEEYEQYF
TRBV5-1	-	TRBJ2-5	CASRRLAGKETQYF
TRBV28	-	TRBJ2-7	CASTSGDGSYEQYF
TRBV4-1	-	TRBJ2-5	CASSQGVGRMGETQYF
TRBV30	-	TRBJ2-7	CAWSRGGYEQYF
TRBV21-1	-	TRBJ1-1	CASSKLPPAGRPEAFF
TRBV18	few	TRBJ2-1	CASSPRVLAGVNEQFF
TRBV10-3	-	TRBJ1-6	CAIRDTGGNSPLHF
TRBV27	-	TRBJ1-6	CASSITGFNSPLHF
TRBV7-3	few	TRBJ1-1	CASSFSAGGTEAFF
TRBV2	-	TRBJ2-1	CASSEFGTSVYNEQFF
TRBV4-2	few	TRBJ2-5	CASSQDSAVAETQYF
TRBV7-2	once	TRBJ2-7	CASSSRVSSEQYF
TRBV7-3	-	TRBJ2-3	CASSLRGSGTDTQYF
TRBV27	-	TRBJ1-5	CASSSQGPGHQPQHF
TRBV9	-	TRBJ2-1	CASSVAGRGYNEQFF
TRBV4-3	-	TRBJ2-7	CASSQTLGQGIYEQYF
TRBV5-4	-	TRBJ2-7	CASSIMTGDYEQYF
TRBV2	few	TRBJ2-3	CASSEGARGRNTQYF
TRBV30	few	TRBJ1-6	CAWSAGLHSPLHF
TRBV6-6	-	TRBJ2-5	CASSPYQETQYF
TRBV18	-	TRBJ1-1	CASSPRTENTEAFF
TRBV30	few	TRBJ2-7	CAWSVQGPYEQYF
TRBV2	-	TRBJ1-5	CASSKDRPNQPQHF
TRBV9	once	TRBJ2-3	CASSVAVFTDTQYF
TRBV7-6	-	TRBJ2-2	CASSSLPSGTGELFF
TRBV6-6	-	TRBJ2-7	CASRGSGLAGYYEQYF
TRBV4-3	-	TRBJ2-2	CASSRGRTGTGELFF
TRBV5-1	few	TRBJ2-1	CASSLPLSGRASGSYNEQFF
TRBV19	-	TRBJ1-1	CASNRGISNTEAFF
TRBV10-3	-	TRBJ1-2	CAISPSGQLDRDGYTF
TRBV28	-	TRBJ2-2	CASTLLGLPSTGELFF
TRBV5-6	few	TRBJ2-5	CASSFGAGDEETQYF
TRBV29-1	few	TRBJ2-7	CSVNREGEQYF
TRBV28	-	TRBJ2-5	CASSRAGGPQETQYF
TRBV28	once	TRBJ2-4	CASSFRGLAKNIQYF
TRBV4-2	-	TRBJ2-7	CASSQDSRLAGRREQYF
TRBV18	-	TRBJ1-4	CASSPFGTVGREKLFF
TRBV7-9	-	TRBJ2-3	CASSLEGTGKDTQYF
TRBV6-1	-	TRBJ1-1	CASSVRTIDEAFF